This TCR beta chain was sequenced for a study of T-cell reconstitution after alpha-beta-depleted transplantation in children. Construction of the TCRbeta library involved unique molecular identifiers. TCRdb called the PCR reads again in MiXCR, with one record for every CDR3 protein. The sample includes some 130,000 distinct CDR3 sequences, about 9.5% of them seen just once. The CDR3 runs 18 residues. The germline V gene encodes CDR1 LGHDT and CDR2 YNNKEL (reference sequence). With V trimmed by 1 base and J by 8 bases, 12 bases remained unmatched. This clonotype has just a few counts. The input for sequencing was PBMCs, mostly from graft donor cells, taken 180 days after TCRalphabeta/CD19-depleted stem cell transplant. The TCR originated in a girl under three years old who had a stem cell transplant for combined immunodeficiency, so the T cells may come from the graft donor. The V and J genes are TRBV3-1 and TRBJ2-1, with 12 bases matching TRBD2. CDR3 sequence (DNA): TGTGCCAGCAGCCAAGTAGGCCTAGCGGGAGGGCCTCGGGATGAGCAGTTCTTC. Protein sequence: CASSQVGLAGGPRDEQFF.